The entry that follows covers one TCR beta chain sequence. The data were obtained in a study of blood T cell repertoires in COVID-19. Here immunoSEQ multiplex PCR was the method, and the copy in TCRdb shows in-frame clones only, minus some. Of fewer than 250,000 clones in the sample, 84% were seen once. The CDR3 has 13 residues. J gave up 7 bases and V 11 bases, and 8 bases lay outside the gene matches. Germline assignment: CDR1 MDHEN and CDR2 SYDVKM. Specimen: peripheral blood. This rearrangement joins TRBV28 to TRBJ2-1, with 10 positions matching TRBD2. The clonotype originates from a woman aged 65 to 85 with active or convalescent COVID-19. The CDR3 spells CAGSSGGLNEQFF. The DNA for the CDR3 is TGTGCCGGGTCTAGCGGGGGTTTGAATGAGCAGTTCTTC.